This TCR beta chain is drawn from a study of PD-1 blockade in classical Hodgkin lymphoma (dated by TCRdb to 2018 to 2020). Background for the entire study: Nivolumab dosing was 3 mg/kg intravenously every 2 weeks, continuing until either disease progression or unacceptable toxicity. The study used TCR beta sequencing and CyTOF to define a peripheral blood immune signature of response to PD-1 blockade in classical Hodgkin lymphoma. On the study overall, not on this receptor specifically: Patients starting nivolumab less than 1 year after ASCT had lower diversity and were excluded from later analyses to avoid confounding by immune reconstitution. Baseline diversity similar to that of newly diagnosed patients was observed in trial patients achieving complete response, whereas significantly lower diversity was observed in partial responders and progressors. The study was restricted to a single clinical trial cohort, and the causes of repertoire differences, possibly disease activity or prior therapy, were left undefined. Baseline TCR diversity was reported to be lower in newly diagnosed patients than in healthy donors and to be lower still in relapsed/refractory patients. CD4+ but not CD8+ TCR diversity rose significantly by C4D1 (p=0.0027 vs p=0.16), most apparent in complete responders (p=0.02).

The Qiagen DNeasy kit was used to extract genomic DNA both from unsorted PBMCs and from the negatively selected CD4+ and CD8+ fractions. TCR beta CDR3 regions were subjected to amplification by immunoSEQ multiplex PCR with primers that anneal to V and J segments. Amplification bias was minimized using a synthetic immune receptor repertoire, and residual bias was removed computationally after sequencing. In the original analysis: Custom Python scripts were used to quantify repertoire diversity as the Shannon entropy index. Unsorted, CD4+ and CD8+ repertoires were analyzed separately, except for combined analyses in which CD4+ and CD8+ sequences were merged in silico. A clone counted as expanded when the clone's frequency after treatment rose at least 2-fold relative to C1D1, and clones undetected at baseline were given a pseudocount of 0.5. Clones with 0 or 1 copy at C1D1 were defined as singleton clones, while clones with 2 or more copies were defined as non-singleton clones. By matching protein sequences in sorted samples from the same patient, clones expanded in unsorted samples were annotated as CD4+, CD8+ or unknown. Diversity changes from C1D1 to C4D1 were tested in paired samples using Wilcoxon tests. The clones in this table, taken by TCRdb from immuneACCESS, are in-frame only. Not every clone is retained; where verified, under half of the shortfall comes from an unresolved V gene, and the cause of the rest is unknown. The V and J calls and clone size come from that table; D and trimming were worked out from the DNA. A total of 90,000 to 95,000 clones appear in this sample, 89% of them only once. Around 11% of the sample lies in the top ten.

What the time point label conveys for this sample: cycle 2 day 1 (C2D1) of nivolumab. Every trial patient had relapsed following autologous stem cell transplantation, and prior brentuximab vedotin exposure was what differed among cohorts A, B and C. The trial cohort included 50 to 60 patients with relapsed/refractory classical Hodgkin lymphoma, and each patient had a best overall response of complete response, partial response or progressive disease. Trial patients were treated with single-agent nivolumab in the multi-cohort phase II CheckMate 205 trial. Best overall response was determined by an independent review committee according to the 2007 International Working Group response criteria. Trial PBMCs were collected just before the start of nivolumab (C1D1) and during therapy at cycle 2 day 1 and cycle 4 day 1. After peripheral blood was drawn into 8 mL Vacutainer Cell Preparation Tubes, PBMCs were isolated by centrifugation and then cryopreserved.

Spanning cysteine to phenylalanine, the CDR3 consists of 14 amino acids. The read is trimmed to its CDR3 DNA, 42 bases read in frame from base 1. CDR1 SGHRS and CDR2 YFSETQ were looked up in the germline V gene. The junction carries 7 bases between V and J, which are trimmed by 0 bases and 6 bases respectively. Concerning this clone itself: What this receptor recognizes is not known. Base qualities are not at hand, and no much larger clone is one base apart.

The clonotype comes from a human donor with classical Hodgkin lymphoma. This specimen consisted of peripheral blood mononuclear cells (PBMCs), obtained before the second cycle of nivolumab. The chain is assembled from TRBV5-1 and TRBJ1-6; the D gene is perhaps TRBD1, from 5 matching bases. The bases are TGCGCCAGCAGCTTGGGACAGACTAATTCACCCCTCCACTTT. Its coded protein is CASSLGQTNSPLHF.